This T cell receptor (beta chain) was found in a study of blood T cell repertoires in COVID-19. Background on the study: Sites across the United States, Italy and Spain contributed samples from acute and convalescent COVID-19. T cells, B-cell-depleted T cells, or PBMCs provided the cDNA or gDNA that served as material.

V gave up 2 bases and J gave up 7 bases, with 4 bases separating them. Germline values: CDR1 SGHRS, CDR2 YFSETQ. The CDR3 extends over 12 amino acids. The method was immunoSEQ multiplex PCR; TCRdb's version includes in-frame clones alone and lacks a portion of them. In the table there are tens of thousands of clones, around 90% of which are singletons. This TCR was sampled from a man in his 70s with active COVID-19. Sequencing used peripheral blood. The chain is built from TRBV5-1 and TRBJ1-6, with D uncertain. The CDR3 region is CASSFANSPLHF. In nucleotides, the CDR3 is TGCGCCAGCAGCTTCGCGAATTCACCCCTCCACTTT.